These T cell receptor beta chains were read from a single sample in a study of T cell repertoires in cytomegalovirus infection. TCRdb used MiXCR to reprocess the reads, holding one entry per CDR3 protein. The sample has about 150,000 distinct CDR3 sequences; roughly 18% are singletons. The sample was CD8+ T cells from PBMCs. The source is a human donor in good health (CMV status not recorded). Some clones in this sample may be carry-over from other donors' samples. The CDR3 runs from the conserved cysteine through the conserved F or W. D genes are given only for firm matches. Size values are once, few and many counts, or a class for expanded clones, and some rows have none.

>TRBV12-3/TRBV12-4|TRBJ1-1|NA|once
CASSPKPWGTEAFF
TGTGCCAGCAGTCCCAAGCCATGGGGCACTGAAGCTTTCTTT
>TRBV7-9|TRBJ2-1|NA|NA
CASSSPLRYNEQFF
TGTGCCAGCAGCTCGCCACTCCGCTACAATGAGCAGTTCTTC
>TRBV28|TRBJ1-1|NA|NA
CASGGLGRGMNTEAFF
TGTGCCAGCGGGGGCCTAGGACGGGGGATGAACACTGAAGCTTTCTTT
>TRBV20-1|TRBJ1-1|NA|NA
CSARAHDQGNTEAFF
TGCAGTGCTAGAGCTCACGACCAGGGGAACACTGAAGCTTTCTTT
>TRBV19|TRBJ2-2|TRBD2|NA
CASSIDPRRESSTGELFF
TGTGCCAGTAGTATAGATCCGAGGCGGGAGTCGAGTACCGGGGAGCTGTTTTTT
>TRBV27|TRBJ1-1|NA|NA
CASSLTLYTEAFF
TGTGCCAGCAGTTTAACGTTGTACACTGAAGCTTTCTTT
>TRBV11-2|TRBJ2-4|NA|few
CASSLPPAIAKNIQYF
TGTGCCAGCAGCTTACCCCCGGCTATAGCCAAAAACATTCAGTACTTC
>TRBV4-1|TRBJ2-7|TRBD2|NA
CASSQVWTSGSDEQYF
TGCGCCAGCAGCCAGGTCTGGACTAGCGGGAGCGACGAGCAGTACTTC
>TRBV29-1|TRBJ2-1|TRBD2|NA
CSVDSGGNEQFF
TGCAGCGTTGATTCGGGGGGCAATGAGCAGTTCTTC
>TRBV29-1|TRBJ2-6|NA|NA
CSVDGAGANVLTF
TGCAGCGTTGATGGGGCTGGGGCCAACGTCCTGACTTTC
>TRBV7-2|TRBJ2-2|NA|NA
CASSLTRVPLVPNTGELFF
TGTGCCAGCAGCCTTACGCGGGTCCCACTAGTTCCGAACACCGGGGAGCTGTTTTTT
>TRBV7-2|TRBJ2-2|TRBD2|NA
CASSLETSGLTRRGTGELFF
TGTGCCAGCAGCTTGGAGACTAGCGGATTGACCCGGCGAGGCACCGGGGAGCTGTTTTTT
>TRBV29-1|TRBJ2-1|NA|few
CSVEELENEQFF
TGCAGCGTTGAAGAGTTAGAAAATGAGCAGTTCTTC
>TRBV20-1|TRBJ2-7|NA|few
CSALTDYFYSYEQYF
TGCAGTGCCCTAACCGACTACTTCTACTCCTACGAGCAGTACTTC
>TRBV11-2|TRBJ2-5|TRBD1|few
CASSSGGPSSQETQYF
TGTGCCAGCAGCTCAGGGGGACCGTCGTCCCAAGAGACCCAGTACTTC
>TRBV12-3/TRBV12-4|TRBJ2-3|NA|NA
CASSSSSRGTDDTQYF
TGTGCCAGCAGTTCCTCTTCGCGGGGAACAGATGATACGCAGTATTTT
>TRBV11-1|TRBJ2-7|TRBD2|many
CASSFSGGVYEQYF
TGTGCCAGCAGCTTCAGCGGGGGGGTCTACGAGCAGTACTTC
>TRBV7-9|TRBJ2-1|TRBD2|few
CASSDAGAGVLGEQFF
TGTGCCAGCAGCGATGCCGGCGCGGGAGTATTGGGTGAGCAGTTCTTC
>TRBV7-8|TRBJ2-1|NA|few
CASSSPVAELSSYNEQFF
TGTGCCAGCAGCTCCCCCGTGGCAGAATTAAGCTCCTACAATGAGCAGTTCTTC
>TRBV20-1|TRBJ2-7|TRBD2|many
CSARGLADNQRGEQYF
TGCAGTGCTAGAGGACTAGCGGACAACCAACGGGGCGAGCAGTACTTC
>TRBV7-2|TRBJ2-7|NA|few
CASSPEVGYRHWQYF
TGTGCCAGCAGCCCCGAGGTGGGTTACAGGCATTGGCAGTACTTC
>TRBV20-1|TRBJ2-3|NA|NA
CSAREDTQYF
TGCAGTGCTAGAGAGGATACGCAGTATTTT
>TRBV11-2|TRBJ2-7|TRBD1|NA
CASSLVGQGRYEQYF
TGTGCCAGCAGCTTAGTAGGACAGGGGCGCTACGAGCAGTACTTC
>TRBV15|TRBJ2-3|NA|NA
CATSTTGQPDTQYF
TGTGCCACCAGCACTACGGGACAACCAGATACGCAGTATTTT
>TRBV5-1|TRBJ2-3|TRBD2|few
CASSGLTGLAGPTDTQYF
TGCGCCAGCAGCGGGCTGACGGGGCTAGCGGGACCTACAGATACGCAGTATTTT
>TRBV6-1|TRBJ2-3|TRBD2|many
CASSTTPGGGTDTQYF
TGTGCCAGCAGCACTACTCCGGGGGGAGGCACAGATACGCAGTATTTT